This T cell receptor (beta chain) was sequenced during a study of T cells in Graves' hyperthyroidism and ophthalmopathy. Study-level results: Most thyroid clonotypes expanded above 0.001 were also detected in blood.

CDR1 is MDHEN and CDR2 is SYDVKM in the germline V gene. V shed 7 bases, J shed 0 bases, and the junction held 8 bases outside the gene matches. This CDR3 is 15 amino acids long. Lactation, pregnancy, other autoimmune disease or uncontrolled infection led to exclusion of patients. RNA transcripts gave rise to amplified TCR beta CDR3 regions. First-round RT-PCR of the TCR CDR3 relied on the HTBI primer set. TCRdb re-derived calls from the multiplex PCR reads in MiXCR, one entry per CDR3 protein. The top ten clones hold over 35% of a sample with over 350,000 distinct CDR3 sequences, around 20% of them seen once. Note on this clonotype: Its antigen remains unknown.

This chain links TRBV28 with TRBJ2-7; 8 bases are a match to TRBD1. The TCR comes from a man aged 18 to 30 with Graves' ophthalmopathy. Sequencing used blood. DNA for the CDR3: TGTGCCAGCATTCCGGTGGGACAGGTCTCCTACGAGCAGTACTTC. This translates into CASIPVGQVSYEQYF. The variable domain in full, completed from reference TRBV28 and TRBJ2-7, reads DVKVTQSSRYLVKRTGEKVFLECVQDMDHENMFWYRQDPGLGLRLIYFSYDVKMKEKGDIPEGYSVSREKKERFSLILESASTNQTSMYLCASIPVGQVSYEQYFGPGTRLTVT.